Listed below are T cell receptor beta chains from one sample, sequenced in a study of identical twins. TCRdb itself ran the 5' RACE reads through MiXCR, one entry per CDR3 protein. The sample includes some 1,600,000 distinct CDR3 sequences, roughly a third seen only once; the top ten take about 0.3%. The sample consisted of cord blood. Receptors were obtained from a newborn girl in good health. The CDR3 runs from the conserved cysteine through the conserved F or W. The D gene is left open where the match is weak. Part of the rows lack a size; the others show once, few, many or a class for expanded clones.

j_gene | v_gene | abundance | d_gene | CDR3aa | CDR3nt
TRBJ2-7 | TRBV5-1 | few | NA | CASSLSAAVEQYF | TGCGCCAGCAGCTTGTCGGCAGCCGTCGAGCAGTACTTC
TRBJ1-3 | TRBV29-1 | few | NA | CSVEEGNTIYF | TGCAGCGTTGAGGAGGGAAACACCATATATTTT
TRBJ2-7 | TRBV6-2/TRBV6-3 | few | TRBD2 | CASNQGLAGGYEQYF | TGTGCCAGCAACCAGGGACTAGCGGGAGGTTACGAGCAGTACTTC
TRBJ2-7 | TRBV6-5 | few | NA | CASSNSGIPSYEQYF | TGTGCCAGCAGTAATTCCGGGATCCCCTCCTACGAGCAGTACTTC
TRBJ2-3 | TRBV5-1 | NA | NA | CASSLTAGWDTQYF | TGCGCCAGCAGCTTGACGGCAGGGTGGGATACGCAGTATTTT
TRBJ1-4 | TRBV10-3 | NA | NA | CAISDPAPTGTVNEKLFF | TGTGCCATCAGTGACCCAGCCCCAACCGGGACTGTTAATGAAAAACTGTTTTTT
TRBJ2-7 | TRBV28 | few | TRBD1 | CASSSPGLRTGRYEQYF | TGTGCCAGCAGTTCCCCCGGACTACGGACAGGGCGGTACGAGCAGTACTTC
TRBJ2-7 | TRBV5-1 | NA | TRBD1 | CDSSLGTGVYEQYF | TGCGACAGCAGCTTGGGGACAGGGGTATACGAGCAGTACTTC
TRBJ2-1 | TRBV18 | few | NA | CASSPSTGWTNEQFF | TGTGCCAGCTCACCCTCGACAGGCTGGACGAATGAGCAGTTCTTC
TRBJ2-2 | TRBV28 | NA | TRBD2 | CASRGGRGGELFF | TGTGCCAGCAGGGGCGGGAGAGGCGGGGAGCTGTTTTTT
TRBJ2-3 | TRBV18 | NA | NA | CASSAHGFSTDTQYF | TGTGCCAGCTCTGCACACGGGTTTTCCACAGATACGCAGTATTTT
TRBJ2-4 | TRBV27 | NA | TRBD2 | CASSDASGRHIQYF | TGTGCCAGCAGTGACGCTAGCGGGAGGCACATTCAGTACTTC
TRBJ2-1 | TRBV27 | NA | NA | CASILGNEQFF | TGTGCCAGCATATTGGGGAATGAGCAGTTCTTC
TRBJ1-5 | TRBV6-5 | NA | NA | CASSYGDGPNQPQHF | TGTGCCAGCAGTTACGGGGATGGCCCCAATCAGCCCCAGCATTTT
TRBJ2-5 | TRBV7-2 | many | NA | CASSLKRTQETQYF | TGTGCCAGCAGCTTAAAGCGGACCCAAGAGACCCAGTACTTC
TRBJ1-1 | TRBV7-9 | NA | TRBD1 | CASSWDREYTEAFF | TGTGCCAGCAGCTGGGACAGGGAGTACACTGAAGCTTTCTTT
TRBJ2-7 | TRBV13 | once | TRBD2 | CASSSSGKLYNEQYF | TGTGCCAGCAGCTCTAGCGGGAAGCTCTACAATGAGCAGTACTTC
TRBJ2-5 | TRBV29-1 | many | TRBD2 | CSGRLAGGPIETQYF | TGCAGCGGCCGACTAGCGGGAGGGCCAATAGAGACCCAGTACTTC
TRBJ1-2 | TRBV29-1 | NA | NA | CSVDVDGYTF | TGCAGCGTTGATGTGGACGGCTACACCTTC
TRBJ1-4 | TRBV7-8 | NA | TRBD1 | CASSGRTGSGTNEKLFF | TGTGCCAGCAGCGGACGGACAGGGTCGGGAACTAATGAAAAACTGTTTTTT
TRBJ2-4 | TRBV5-6 | few | TRBD2 | CASSLSWTRSAKNIQYF | TGTGCCAGCAGCTTGTCATGGACTAGGAGCGCCAAAAACATTCAGTACTTC
TRBJ2-7 | TRBV5-1 | NA | NA | CASSLWTTAREQYF | TGCGCCAGCAGCTTATGGACCACGGCGAGGGAGCAGTACTTC
TRBJ2-7 | TRBV4-1 | NA | TRBD1 | CASSQVGTGRNEQYF | TGCGCCAGCAGCCAAGTAGGGACAGGGAGGAACGAGCAGTACTTC
TRBJ2-7 | TRBV28 | few | TRBD1 | CASTGGEQYF | TGTGCCAGTACAGGGGGCGAGCAGTACTTC
TRBJ2-3 | TRBV3-1 | NA | NA | CASSYRDSRTQYF | TGTGCCAGCAGCTACCGGGACTCTAGGACGCAGTATTTT
TRBJ2-5 | TRBV11-2 | NA | TRBD2 | CASSSGLAKETQYF | TGTGCCAGCAGCTCGGGACTAGCGAAAGAGACCCAGTACTTC
TRBJ2-2 | TRBV5-1 | NA | NA | CASSPSRELFF | TGCGCCAGCAGCCCCTCCAGGGAGCTGTTTTTT
TRBJ2-5 | TRBV12-3/TRBV12-4 | NA | TRBD1 | CASSSRQGWGTQYF | TGTGCCAGCAGTTCGAGACAGGGGTGGGGGACCCAGTACTTC
TRBJ2-1 | TRBV20-1 | once | NA | CSARRLATYNEQFF | TGCAGTGCTAGAAGGCTAGCGACCTACAATGAGCAGTTCTTC
TRBJ1-1 | TRBV6-1 | NA | TRBD1 | CVSSEGGRATTEAFF | TGTGTCAGCAGTGAAGGGGGCAGGGCGACCACTGAAGCTTTCTTT
TRBJ2-3 | TRBV19 | NA | TRBD2 | CASSMGRGGTDTQYF | TGTGCCAGTAGTATGGGGCGGGGGGGCACAGATACGCAGTATTTT
TRBJ1-2 | TRBV20-1 | few | NA | CSVPAVYGYTF | TGCAGTGTCCCCGCAGTCTATGGCTACACCTTC
TRBJ2-3 | TRBV18 | many | TRBD2 | CASSPSGLAGGTDTQYF | TGTGCCAGCTCACCATCTGGACTAGCGGGGGGCACAGATACGCAGTATTTT
TRBJ2-1 | TRBV29-1 | few | TRBD1 | CSLETGKYNEQFF | TGCAGCCTGGAGACAGGGAAGTACAATGAGCAGTTCTTC
TRBJ1-2 | TRBV7-2 | NA | NA | CASSLVGSPNYGYTF | TGTGCCAGCAGCTTAGTTGGGTCTCCTAACTATGGCTACACCTTC
TRBJ2-3 | TRBV4-2 | NA | NA | CASSQDQGAGAWLPSSTDTQYF | TGTGCCAGCAGCCAAGACCAGGGTGCAGGGGCTTGGTTACCTTCTAGCACAGATACGCAGTATTTT
TRBJ2-5 | TRBV10-3 | NA | NA | CAISASLETQYF | TGTGCCATCAGTGCTTCTCTAGAGACCCAGTACTTC
TRBJ2-7 | TRBV7-2 | few | TRBD1 | CASSLRTGRSEQYF | TGTGCCAGCAGCCTACGGACAGGGCGGAGCGAGCAGTACTTC
TRBJ2-7 | TRBV4-1 | NA | NA | CASSQVLRDTYEQYF | TGCGCCAGCAGCCAAGTGCTACGGGACACCTACGAGCAGTACTTC
TRBJ2-1 | TRBV11-2 | few | NA | CASSLYTSSNEQFF | TGTGCCAGCAGCTTATACACTAGCAGCAATGAGCAGTTCTTC
TRBJ1-2 | TRBV18 | NA | NA | CASSRGVGYTF | TGTGCCAGCTCACGGGGCGTCGGCTACACCTTC
TRBJ2-1 | TRBV18 | NA | NA | CASSRLDPLTDEQFF | TGTGCCAGCTCACGCCTAGACCCATTAACGGATGAGCAGTTCTTC
TRBJ1-5 | TRBV2 | NA | NA | CASRSYSRVQPQHF | TGTGCCAGCAGGTCTTACAGTCGGGTTCAGCCCCAGCATTTT
TRBJ2-1 | TRBV19 | once | TRBD2 | CASNSNPGTSGSAYNEQFF | TGTGCCAGTAATAGTAACCCCGGGACTAGCGGGAGTGCCTACAATGAGCAGTTCTTC
TRBJ2-7 | TRBV18 | NA | NA | CASSPGRQNRYEQYF | TGTGCCAGCTCACCAGGGAGACAAAATAGGTACGAGCAGTACTTC
TRBJ1-1 | TRBV12-3/TRBV12-4 | many | TRBD1 | CASSFGTGGTEAFF | TGTGCCAGCAGCTTCGGGACAGGGGGCACTGAAGCTTTCTTT
TRBJ2-3 | TRBV20-1 | NA | TRBD1 | CSAAGLTGAGDTQYF | TGCAGTGCCGCAGGGCTGACAGGGGCGGGAGATACGCAGTATTTT
TRBJ2-1 | TRBV12-3/TRBV12-4 | few | TRBD2 | CASSWVERELYEQFF | TGTGCCAGCAGTTGGGTTGAGCGGGAGTTATATGAGCAGTTCTTC
TRBJ1-2 | TRBV20-1 | NA | NA | CSAGGMTGYGYTF | TGCAGTGCTGGAGGAATGACAGGCTATGGCTACACCTTC
TRBJ2-7 | TRBV20-1 | few | TRBD2 | CSARDNLSGTREQYF | TGCAGTGCTAGAGATAATTTGAGCGGGACTCGGGAGCAGTACTTC
TRBJ2-7 | TRBV3-1 | NA | TRBD1 | CASSQGWPGGPYNEQYF | TGTGCCAGCAGCCAAGGCTGGCCAGGGGGACCCTACAATGAGCAGTACTTC
TRBJ2-5 | TRBV12-3/TRBV12-4 | NA | NA | CASSSSLIRETQYF | TGTGCCAGCAGTTCCTCACTGATTCGAGAGACCCAGTACTTC
TRBJ1-2 | TRBV20-1 | many | NA | CSARDRATNYGYTF | TGCAGTGCTAGAGACAGAGCCACTAACTATGGCTACACCTTC
TRBJ1-1 | TRBV5-1 | NA | NA | CASSLDSRGTEAFF | TGCGCCAGCAGCCTGGACAGCCGCGGCACTGAAGCTTTCTTT
TRBJ2-1 | TRBV24-1 | NA | TRBD2 | CATSGRGLAPYNEQFF | TGTGCCACCAGTGGCCGGGGACTAGCGCCATACAATGAGCAGTTCTTC
TRBJ2-3 | TRBV20-1 | NA | NA | CSATPWQGTDTQYF | TGCAGTGCCACACCATGGCAGGGCACAGATACGCAGTATTTT
TRBJ1-2 | TRBV20-1 | NA | NA | CSASSWQITNYGYTF | TGCAGTGCTAGCTCGTGGCAGATAACTAACTATGGCTACACCTTC
TRBJ2-7 | TRBV6-1 | NA | NA | CASSERFDSSYEQYF | TGTGCCAGCAGTGAAAGATTCGATAGTTCCTACGAGCAGTACTTC